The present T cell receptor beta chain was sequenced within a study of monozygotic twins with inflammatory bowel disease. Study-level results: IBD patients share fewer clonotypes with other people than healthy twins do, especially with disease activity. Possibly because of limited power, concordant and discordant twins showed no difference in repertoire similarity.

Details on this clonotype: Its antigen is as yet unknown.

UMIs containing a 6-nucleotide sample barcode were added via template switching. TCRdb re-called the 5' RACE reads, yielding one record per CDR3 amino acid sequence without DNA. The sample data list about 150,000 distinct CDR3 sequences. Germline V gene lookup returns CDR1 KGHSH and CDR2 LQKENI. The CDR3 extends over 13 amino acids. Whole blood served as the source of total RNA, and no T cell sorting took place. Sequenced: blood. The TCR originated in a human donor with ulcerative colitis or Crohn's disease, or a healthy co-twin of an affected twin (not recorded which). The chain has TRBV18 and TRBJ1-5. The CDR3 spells CASSPRGAQPQHF. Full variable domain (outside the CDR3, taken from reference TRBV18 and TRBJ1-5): NAGVMQNPRHLVRRRGQEARLRCSPMKGHSHVYWYRQLPEEGLKFMVYLQKENIIDESGMPKERFSAEFPKEGPSILRIQQVVRGDSAAYFCASSPRGAQPQHFGDGTRLSIL.